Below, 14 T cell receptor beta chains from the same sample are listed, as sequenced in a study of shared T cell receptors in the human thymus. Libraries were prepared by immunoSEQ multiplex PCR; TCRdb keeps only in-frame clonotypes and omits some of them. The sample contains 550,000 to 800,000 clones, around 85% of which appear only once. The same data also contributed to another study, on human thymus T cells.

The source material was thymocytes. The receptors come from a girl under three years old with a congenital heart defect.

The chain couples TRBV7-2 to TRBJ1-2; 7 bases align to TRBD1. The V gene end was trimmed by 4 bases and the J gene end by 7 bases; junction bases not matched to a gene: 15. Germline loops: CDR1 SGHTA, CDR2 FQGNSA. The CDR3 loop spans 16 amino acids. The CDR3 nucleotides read TGTGCCAGCAGCTCACACAGACAGGGCCGGGGGGGTGGCTACACCTTC. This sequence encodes CASSSHRQGRGGGYTF.

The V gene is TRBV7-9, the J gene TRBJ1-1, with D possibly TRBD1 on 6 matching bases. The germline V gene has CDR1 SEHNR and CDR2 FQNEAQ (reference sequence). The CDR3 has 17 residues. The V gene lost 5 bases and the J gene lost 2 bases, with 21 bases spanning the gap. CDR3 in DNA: TGTGCCAGCAGCATTACCCCGGGACACCTGGGAAACACTGAAGCTTTCTTT. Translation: CASSITPGHLGNTEAFF.

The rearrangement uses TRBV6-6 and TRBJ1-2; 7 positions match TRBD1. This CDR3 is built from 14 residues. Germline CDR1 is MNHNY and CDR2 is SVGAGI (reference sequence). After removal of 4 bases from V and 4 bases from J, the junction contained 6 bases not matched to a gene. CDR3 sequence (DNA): TGTGCCAGCAGTTGGAGGGGGCGCGTCTATGGCTACACCTTC. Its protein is CASSWRGRVYGYTF.

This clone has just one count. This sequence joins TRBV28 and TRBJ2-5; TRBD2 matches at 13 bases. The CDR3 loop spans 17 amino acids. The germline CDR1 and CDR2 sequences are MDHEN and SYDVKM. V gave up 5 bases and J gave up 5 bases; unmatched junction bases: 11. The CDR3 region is CASSLITSGGAGETQYF. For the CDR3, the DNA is TGTGCCAGCAGTCTCATTACTAGCGGGGGGGCGGGGGAGACCCAGTACTTC.

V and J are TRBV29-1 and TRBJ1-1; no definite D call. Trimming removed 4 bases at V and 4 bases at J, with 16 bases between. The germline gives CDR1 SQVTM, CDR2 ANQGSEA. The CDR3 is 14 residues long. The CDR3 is CSVVEGLLGTEAFF. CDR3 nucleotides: TGCAGCGTTGTGGAGGGCTTGTTAGGCACTGAAGCTTTCTTT.

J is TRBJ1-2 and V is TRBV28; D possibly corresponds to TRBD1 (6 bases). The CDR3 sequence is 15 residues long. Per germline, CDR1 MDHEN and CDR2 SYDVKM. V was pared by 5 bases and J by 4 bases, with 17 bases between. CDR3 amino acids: CASSTRDKTRYGYTF. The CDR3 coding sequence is TGTGCCAGCAGTACCAGGGACAAGACACGCTATGGCTACACCTTC.

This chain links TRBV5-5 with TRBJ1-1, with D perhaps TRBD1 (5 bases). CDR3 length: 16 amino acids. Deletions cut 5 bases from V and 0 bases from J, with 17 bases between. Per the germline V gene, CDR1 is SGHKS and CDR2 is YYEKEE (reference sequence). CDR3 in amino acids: CASSSTHDSMNTEAFF. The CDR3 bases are TGTGCCAGCAGTTCGACCCATGACAGTATGAACACTGAAGCTTTCTTT. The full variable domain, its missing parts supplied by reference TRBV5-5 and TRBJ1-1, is DAGVTQSPTHLIKTRGQQVTLRCSPISGHKSVSWYQQVLGQGPQFIFQYYEKEERGRGNFPDRFSARQFPNYSSELNVNALLLGDSALYLCASSSTHDSMNTEAFFGQGTRLTVV.

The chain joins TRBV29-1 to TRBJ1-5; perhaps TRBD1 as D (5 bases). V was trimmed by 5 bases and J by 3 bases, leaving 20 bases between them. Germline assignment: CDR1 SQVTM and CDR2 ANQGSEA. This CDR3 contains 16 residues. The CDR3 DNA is TGCAGCGTTTGTCTCCCTGCTCGGGACTTCAATCAGCCCCAGCATTTT. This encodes CSVCLPARDFNQPQHF.

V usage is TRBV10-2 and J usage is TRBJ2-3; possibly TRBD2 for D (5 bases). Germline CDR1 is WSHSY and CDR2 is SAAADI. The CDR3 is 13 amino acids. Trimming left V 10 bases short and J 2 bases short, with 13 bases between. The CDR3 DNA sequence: TGCGCCACCCTGACTAATTCCACAGATACGCAGTATTTT. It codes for CATLTNSTDTQYF.

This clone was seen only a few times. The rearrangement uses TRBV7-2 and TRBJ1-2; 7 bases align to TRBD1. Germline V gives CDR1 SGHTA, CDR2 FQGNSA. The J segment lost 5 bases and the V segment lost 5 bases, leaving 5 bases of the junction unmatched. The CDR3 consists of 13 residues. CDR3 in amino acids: CASSNSGGYGYTF. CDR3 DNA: TGTGCCAGCAGCAACTCAGGGGGATATGGCTACACCTTC.

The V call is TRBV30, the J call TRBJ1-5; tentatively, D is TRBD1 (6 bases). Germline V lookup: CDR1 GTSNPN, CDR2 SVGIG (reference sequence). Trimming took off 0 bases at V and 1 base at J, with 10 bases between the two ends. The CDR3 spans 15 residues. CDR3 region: CAWSVDTGSNQPQHF. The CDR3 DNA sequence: TGTGCCTGGAGTGTGGATACAGGGAGCAATCAGCCCCAGCATTTT.

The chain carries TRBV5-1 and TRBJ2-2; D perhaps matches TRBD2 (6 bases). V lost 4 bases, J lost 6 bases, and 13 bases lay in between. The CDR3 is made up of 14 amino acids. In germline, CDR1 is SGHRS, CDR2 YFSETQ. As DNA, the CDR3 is TGCGCCAGCAGCAAGCGGAGGGATCCCGGGGAGCTGTTTTTT. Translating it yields CASSKRRDPGELFF.

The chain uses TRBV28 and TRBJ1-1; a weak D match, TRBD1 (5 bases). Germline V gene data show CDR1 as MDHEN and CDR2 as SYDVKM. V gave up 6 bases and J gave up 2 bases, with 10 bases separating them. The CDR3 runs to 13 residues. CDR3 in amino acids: CASSRVDNTEAFF. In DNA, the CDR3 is TGTGCCAGCAGCAGGGTCGACAACACTGAAGCTTTCTTT. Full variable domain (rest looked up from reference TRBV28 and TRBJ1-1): DVKVTQSSRYLVKRTGEKVFLECVQDMDHENMFWYRQDPGLGLRLIYFSYDVKMKEKGDIPEGYSVSREKKERFSLILESASTNQTSMYLCASSRVDNTEAFFGQGTRLTVV.

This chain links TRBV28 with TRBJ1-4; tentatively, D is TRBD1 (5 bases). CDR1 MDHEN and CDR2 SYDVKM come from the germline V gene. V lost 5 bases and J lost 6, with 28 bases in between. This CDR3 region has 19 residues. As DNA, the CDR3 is TGTGCCAGCAGTCCGCGGGACGGGCGCCGGTATGATACTGATGAAAAACTGTTTTTT. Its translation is CASSPRDGRRYDTDEKLFF.